The 23 T cell receptor beta chains below were found in one sample sequenced in a study of CD8 T cells in ankylosing spondylitis. MiXCR was run by TCRdb on the 5' RACE reads, yielding one entry per CDR3 protein. The sample has about 510,000 distinct CDR3 sequences; roughly 5.3% are singletons. Their antigens are not known. Findings of the study overall: About 8 highly homologous variants made up a TCR beta motif, and this motif appeared characteristic of ankylosing spondylitis blood.

The sequenced sample was blood, either unsorted or a sorted T cell fraction (not recorded which). Receptors originate from a male donor with ankylosing spondylitis.

This clonotype was seen a few times. The chain employs TRBV7-2 and TRBJ1-1; 11 nucleotides align to TRBD1. Trimming took 5 bases from V and 10 from J; bases not matched to a gene: 9. Germline CDR1 and CDR2: SGHTA and FQGNSA. The CDR3 has 14 residues. For the CDR3, the DNA is TGTGCCAGCAGCCCGGGACAGGGGGAGACGGGAGCTTTCTTT. Its protein product is CASSPGQGETGAFF.

This clonotype showed up many times. This sequence joins TRBV11-1 and TRBJ2-7; TRBD2 matches 10 bases. Per germline, CDR1 SGHAT and CDR2 FQDESV (reference sequence). The CDR3 loop spans 18 amino acids. V shed 2 bases, J shed 5 bases, and the junction held 15 bases outside the gene matches. The CDR3 region is CASSLPHRLAGVRDEQYF. The CDR3 DNA sequence: TGTGCCAGCAGCTTACCCCACCGTCTAGCGGGAGTTCGCGACGAGCAGTACTTC. Based on the CDR3 plus reference TRBV11-1 and TRBJ2-7, the full variable domain is EAEVAQSPRYKITEKSQAVAFWCDPISGHATLYWYRQILGQGPELLVQFQDESVVDDSQLPKDRFSAERLKGVDSTLKIQPAELGDSAMYLCASSLPHRLAGVRDEQYFGPGTRLTVT.

This clonotype has ten or more counts. The chain is built from TRBV29-1 and TRBJ2-7, with a tentative D call TRBD1 (6 bases). The CDR3 contains 12 residues. From germline, CDR1 is SQVTM and CDR2 ANQGSEA. Trimming left V 6 bases short and J 0 bases short, with 9 bases between. CDR3 DNA sequence: TGCAGCGTGCGACAGGTCTCCTACGAGCAGTACTTC. It yields the protein CSVRQVSYEQYF.

This clonotype was picked up a small number of times. The genes are TRBV20-1 and TRBJ2-7; tentative D call: TRBD2 (6 bases). The CDR3 sequence is 13 residues long. Per germline, CDR1 DFQATT and CDR2 SNEGSKA (reference sequence). V lost 7 bases, J lost 1 base, and 14 bases lay in between. In nucleotides, the CDR3 is TGCAGTGTCAGGTCAGCGGGTTCCTACGAGCAGTACTTC. Translation gives CSVRSAGSYEQYF.

This clonotype was recorded at least ten times. The chain combines TRBV12-3 or TRBV12-4 with TRBJ2-3; a possible D gene is TRBD1 (6 bases). V lost 0 bases and J lost 5, with 9 bases in between. This CDR3 has 14 amino acids. The CDR3: CASSLAGAEDTQYF. The DNA of the CDR3 is TGTGCCAGCAGTTTAGCGGGGGCGGAAGATACGCAGTATTTT.

In this sample, this clonotype turned up many times. This chain links TRBV4-2 with TRBJ2-5; D uncertain. V lost 6 bases and J 4 bases, leaving 12 bases between the germline ends. Germline-derived CDR1 and CDR2 are LGHNA and YNFKEQ. The CDR3 loop spans 13 amino acids. The CDR3 sequence: CASSSRARETQYF. The CDR3 nucleotides are TGTGCCAGCAGTTCCCGGGCCAGAGAGACCCAGTACTTC.

This clonotype showed up just a few times. The V call is TRBV9, the J call TRBJ2-7; 9 nucleotides align to TRBD1. The V gene end was trimmed by 4 bases and the J gene end by 1 base; junction bases not matched to a gene: 9. CDR3 length equals 16 residues. The germline V gene encodes CDR1 SGDLS and CDR2 YYNGEE. CDR3 sequence (DNA): TGTGCCAGCAGCCCCCGGGACAGGGTCTTATCCTACGAGCAGTACTTC. It encodes CASSPRDRVLSYEQYF. Full variable domain (missing parts from reference TRBV9 and TRBJ2-7): DSGVTQTPKHLITATGQRVTLRCSPRSGDLSVYWYQQSLDQGLQFLIQYYNGEERAKGNILERFSAQQFPDLHSELNLSSLELGDSALYFCASSPRDRVLSYEQYFGPGTRLTVT.

This clonotype was recorded at least ten times. This chain joins TRBV28 and TRBJ2-4, with 8 bases lining up with TRBD2. CDR1 and CDR2 from the germline V gene are MDHEN and SYDVKM. The CDR3 loop spans 15 amino acids. V lost 6 bases, J lost 4 bases, and 8 bases stayed unmatched. The CDR3 region is CASSPSGGLKNIQYF. The CDR3 nucleotides read TGTGCCAGCAGCCCAAGCGGGGGACTAAAAAACATTCAGTACTTC.

This clonotype was detected many times. The gene calls are TRBV10-2 and TRBJ1-3; unclear D gene. The CDR3 runs 13 residues. Looked up from germline, CDR1 is WSHSY and CDR2 is SAAADI. Trimming stripped 6 bases from V and 4 bases from J, with 10 bases between. In DNA, the CDR3 is TGCGCCAGCAGAACCCACGAGGGAAACACCATATATTTT. Translating gives CASRTHEGNTIYF.

This clonotype was detected many times. This sequence joins TRBV7-2 and TRBJ2-7; D remains unclear. Germline V CDR1 and CDR2: SGHTA, FQGNSA. The CDR3 contains 15 residues. V lost 0 bases and J 0 bases, leaving 9 bases between the germline ends. Here the CDR3 reads CASSLAPGYSYEQYF. CDR3 sequence (DNA): TGTGCCAGCAGCTTAGCGCCAGGATACTCCTACGAGCAGTACTTC.

This clonotype was counted many times. V and J are TRBV6-2 or TRBV6-3 and TRBJ2-1, with TRBD2 identical over 7 bases. CDR1 and CDR2 from the germline V gene are MNHEY and SVGEGT. CDR3 length: 16 residues. Unmatched junction bases numbered 13, after V lost 6 bases and J lost 5 bases. CDR3 loop: CASRPGSGAVHNEQFF. The CDR3 nucleotides read TGTGCCAGCAGGCCCGGGAGCGGGGCCGTCCACAATGAGCAGTTCTTC.

This clonotype was found many times. The gene calls are TRBV5-1 and TRBJ2-5; no clear D. The CDR3 consists of 13 residues. The germline CDR1 and CDR2 sequences are SGHRS and YFSETQ. V was shortened by 0 bases and J by 4 bases, with 7 bases between the two germline ends. CDR3 protein: CASSLGQLETQYF. The CDR3 DNA sequence: TGCGCCAGCAGCTTGGGGCAACTAGAGACCCAGTACTTC.

At least ten counts were recorded for this clonotype. The V gene is TRBV20-1, the J gene TRBJ2-5; 8 nucleotides match TRBD1. Germline assignment: CDR1 DFQATT and CDR2 SNEGSKA (reference sequence). The CDR3 consists of 12 residues. This chain's CDR3 is CSTRGQGETQYF. The DNA for the CDR3 is TGCAGCACCAGGGGGCAGGGGGAGACCCAGTACTTC.

This clonotype was recorded at least ten times. The genes are TRBV29-1 and TRBJ2-7; 8 bases line up with TRBD2. The CDR3 sequence is 13 residues long. The trim removed 7 bases at V and 2 bases at J, leaving 7 bases unmatched. Per the germline V gene, CDR1 is SQVTM and CDR2 is ANQGSEA. This CDR3 is CSASGRGAYEQYF. DNA of the CDR3: TGCAGCGCGAGCGGGAGAGGGGCCTACGAGCAGTACTTC.

Written as DNA, the CDR3 is TGCGCCAGCAGCCACATACTCTCCGGGACTAGCGGGAGGCGGAATGAGCAGTTCTTC. This sequence encodes CASSHILSGTSGRRNEQFF. V and J are TRBV4-1 and TRBJ2-1; 15 bases agree with TRBD2. This CDR3 contains 19 residues. The germline V gene has CDR1 MGHRA and CDR2 YSYEKL. The trim removed 3 bases at V and 7 bases at J, leaving 13 bases unmatched.

This clonotype showed up just a few times. The chain carries TRBV5-1 and TRBJ2-7; tentative D call: TRBD2 (6 bases). V lost 4 bases and J lost 6, with 17 bases in between. Germline loops: CDR1 SGHRS, CDR2 YFSETQ. The CDR3 runs 14 residues. The CDR3 reads CASSRESLGGEQYF. CDR3 nucleotides: TGCGCCAGCAGCCGGGAGAGTCTCGGCGGCGAGCAGTACTTC.

This clonotype was observed many times. The chain uses TRBV4-3 and TRBJ2-7; TRBD2 matches 7 bases. With V trimmed by 0 bases and J by 2 bases, 10 bases remained unmatched. CDR1 LGHNA and CDR2 YSLEER come from the germline V gene. The CDR3 loop spans 17 amino acids. The DNA of the CDR3 is TGCGCCAGCAGCCAAGATCTCGGGGAGGGATTCACCTACGAGCAGTACTTC. It codes for CASSQDLGEGFTYEQYF.

The CDR3 is CASSLPSTGELFF. The CDR3, as DNA: TGTGCCAGCAGCTTACCGTCCACCGGGGAGCTGTTTTTT. The J gene is TRBJ2-2, the V gene TRBV7-2; D not certain. CDR1 SGHTA and CDR2 FQGNSA come from the germline V gene. This CDR3 has 13 residues. The ends were cut back, 2 bases at V and 4 bases at J, with 5 bases in the middle.

This clonotype was picked up many times. The genes are TRBV6-2 or TRBV6-3 and TRBJ1-2; 10 nucleotides line up with TRBD1. The length of the CDR3 is 15 residues. Trimming took 6 bases from V and 4 from J; bases not matched to a gene: 8. CDR1 and CDR2 (germline): MNHEY, SVGEGT. In DNA form, the CDR3 reads TGTGCCAGCAGCCCCCGGGACAGGGGAATCTATGGCTACACCTTC. Amino acid sequence: CASSPRDRGIYGYTF.

The sample holds a few counts of this clonotype. V gene TRBV6-2 or TRBV6-3 combines with J gene TRBJ2-1, with 10 bases matching TRBD2. The CDR3 runs 15 residues. Germline values: CDR1 MNHEY, CDR2 SVGEGT. Trimming removed 2 bases from V and 8 bases from J; junction bases left unmatched: 6. Here the CDR3 reads CASSYLAGALDEQFF. The CDR3 DNA reads as TGTGCCAGCAGTTACCTAGCGGGGGCTTTGGATGAGCAGTTCTTC.

This clonotype appeared a few times. This chain links TRBV5-6 with TRBJ2-5, with TRBD2 identical over 8 bases. J was trimmed by 4 bases and V by 0 bases; bases with no gene match: 5. Looked up from germline, CDR1 is SGHDT and CDR2 is YYEEEE. The CDR3 spans 15 residues. The CDR3 spells CASSLDPGGLETQYF. DNA of the CDR3: TGTGCCAGCAGCTTGGACCCGGGAGGGCTAGAGACCCAGTACTTC.

This clonotype was observed many times. The chain is built from TRBV10-3 and TRBJ2-3, with 10 bases that match TRBD2. The germline CDR1 and CDR2 sequences are ENHRY and SYGVKD. The length of the CDR3 is 17 residues. V trimming: 1 base; J trimming: 4 bases; junction bases outside the gene matches: 8. The CDR3 here is CAISEFLAGVGPDTQYF. In DNA form, the CDR3 reads TGTGCCATCAGTGAGTTTCTAGCGGGGGTCGGGCCAGATACGCAGTATTTT.

This clonotype came up a few times. The rearrangement uses TRBV7-9 and TRBJ2-1; D ambiguous. The germline V gene encodes CDR1 SEHNR and CDR2 FQNEAQ (reference sequence). CDR3 size: 15 residues. Trimming stripped 5 bases from V and 6 bases from J, with 17 bases between. The CDR3, as DNA: TGTGCCAGCAGCATACAAGGAGTTGTATCCAATGAGCAGTTCTTC. Residues: CASSIQGVVSNEQFF.